This note documents a single T cell receptor (beta chain) sequence. The antigen remains undetermined. This specimen comes from a study of cytomegalovirus exposure and HLA in healthy donors. Study-wide results and caveats: Using a false discovery rate of 0.05, a later analysis showed that around 16,000 TCR beta sequences were associated with HLA alleles.

Use of 60 Vbeta and 13 Jbeta primers characterized the PCR. Here immunoSEQ multiplex PCR was the method, and the copy in TCRdb shows in-frame clones only, minus some. Here the sample spans fewer than 150,000 clones, 65% to 75% being singletons. CDR3 size: 15 residues. Trimming removed 5 bases from V and 0 bases from J, with 14 bases in between. The germline gives CDR1 SGHVS, CDR2 FQNEAQ. The chain couples TRBV7-8 to TRBJ2-7; weak D call: TRBD1 (7 bases). The sample consisted of PBMCs. This clonotype was sampled from a woman aged 45-59 years in good health and CMV-seropositive. CDR3 nucleotides: TGTGCCAGCAGCCTTACAGGGGACTCCTCCTACGAGCAGTACTTC. Translated, it gives CASSLTGDSSYEQYF.